The 13 T cell receptor beta chains below were found in one sample sequenced in a study of OX40 agonist ivuxolimab in advanced cancers. Measured with immunoSEQ multiplex PCR; TCRdb has only the in-frame clones, and not every one. The table has 30,000 or so clones, approximately 91% seen once; the top ten hold 9.4%. This material consisted of CD4+ or CD8+ T cells sorted from blood, taken in a trial of the OX40 agonist ivuxolimab. These receptors were collected from an adult with an advanced solid tumor such as melanoma, head and neck, liver or kidney cancer.

This chain links TRBV4-1 with TRBJ2-7, with 7 bases aligning to TRBD1. The germline CDR1 and CDR2 sequences are MGHRA and YSYEKL. Trimming at V came to 5 bases and at J to 1 base, leaving 8 bases not matched to a gene. The CDR3 runs to 15 residues. CDR3 in amino acids: CASSWGQGVSYEQYF. In nucleotides, the CDR3 is TGCGCCAGCAGCTGGGGTCAGGGGGTTTCCTACGAGCAGTACTTC.

V and J are TRBV29-1 and TRBJ1-1; D not resolved. This CDR3 comprises 11 residues. From germline, CDR1 is SQVTM and CDR2 ANQGSEA. Trimming pared 1 base from V and 7 bases from J, leaving 7 bases between. This CDR3 is CSVEGTDEAFF. The DNA of the CDR3 is TGCAGCGTTGAAGGCACTGATGAAGCTTTCTTT.

The chain recombines TRBV27 with TRBJ1-5; D gene unclear. Trimming left V 6 bases short and J 4 bases short, with 10 bases between. Germline V lookup: CDR1 MNHEY, CDR2 SMNVEV (reference sequence). This CDR3 is built from 13 residues. CDR3 DNA sequence: TGTGCCAGCAGCCCGGACGGTAATCAGCCCCAGCATTTT. Amino acid sequence: CASSPDGNQPQHF.

The chain is built from TRBV13 and TRBJ1-1; D not resolved. Germline lookup yields CDR1 PRHDT and CDR2 FYEKMQ (reference sequence). Trimming pared 5 bases from V and 5 bases from J, leaving 12 bases between. The CDR3 is made up of 13 amino acids. CDR3 sequence: CASSQLSDTEAFF. CDR3 DNA: TGTGCCAGCAGCCAGTTGAGTGATACTGAAGCTTTCTTT.

J is TRBJ1-2 and V is TRBV27; D is perhaps TRBD1 (5 bases). Germline V CDR1 and CDR2: MNHEY, SMNVEV (reference sequence). V was pared by 2 bases and J by 4 bases, with 8 bases between. The CDR3 sequence is 13 residues long. The CDR3, as DNA: TGTGCCAGCAGTTTAGTCGGGACCTATGGCTACACCTTC. It encodes CASSLVGTYGYTF.

This clone was detected only once. V is TRBV4-1 and J is TRBJ1-5; possibly TRBD1 for D (6 bases). Germline V gene lookup returns CDR1 MGHRA and CDR2 YSYEKL. The CDR3 consists of 17 residues. The germline V and J ends were trimmed by 3 bases and 1 base, with 16 bases remaining between them. The CDR3 nucleotides are TGCGCCAGCAGCCACGAACAGGGAAAGGGGAGCAATCAGCCCCAGCATTTT. This gives the protein CASSHEQGKGSNQPQHF.

As to this clone: Other DNA sequences in the same sample also yield this CDR3. The genes are TRBV30 and TRBJ1-5, with no clear D. CDR1 and CDR2 (germline): GTSNPN, SVGIG (reference sequence). Trimming took 0 bases from V and 1 from J, leaving 4 bases between them. This CDR3 is built from 13 residues. CDR3 sequence reads: CAWSVGSNQPQHF. As DNA, the CDR3 is TGTGCCTGGAGTGTCGGCAGCAATCAGCCCCAGCATTTT.

The chain combines TRBV4-2 with TRBJ2-7; D may be TRBD2 (5 bases). Germline V CDR1 and CDR2: LGHNA, YNFKEQ. This CDR3 has 14 residues. Deletions cut 5 bases from V and 3 bases from J, with 14 bases between. Here the CDR3 reads CASSLRGSFYEQYF. CDR3 DNA sequence: TGTGCCAGCAGCTTGCGTGGGAGTTTCTACGAGCAGTACTTC.

This sequence joins TRBV6-1 and TRBJ1-1; the D gene is possibly TRBD1 (5 bases). The CDR3 spans 13 residues. CDR1 is MNHNS, CDR2 SASEGT, per germline. V was shortened by 5 bases and J by 5 bases, with 12 bases between the two germline ends. The CDR3 here is CASSWDAGTEAFF. The CDR3 nucleotides read TGTGCCAGCAGTTGGGACGCGGGGACTGAAGCTTTCTTT.

CDR3 loop: CASSVDYNSPLHF. The CDR3 DNA sequence: TGTGCCAGCAGTGTCGACTATAATTCACCCCTCCACTTT. V is TRBV6-1 and J is TRBJ1-6; no definite D call. Looked up from germline, CDR1 is MNHNS and CDR2 is SASEGT. With 4 bases removed from V and 3 bases from J, the gap between germline ends came to 4 bases. There are 13 residues in the CDR3.

The chain couples TRBV7-9 to TRBJ2-3; 9 nucleotides line up with TRBD2. V gave up 4 bases and J gave up 1 base; unmatched junction bases: 3. The germline gives CDR1 SEHNR, CDR2 FQNEAQ (reference sequence). This CDR3 is built from 15 residues. This CDR3 reads CASSWRTSGTDTQYF. Written as DNA, the CDR3 is TGTGCCAGCAGCTGGCGGACTAGCGGCACAGATACGCAGTATTTT.

The chain is built from TRBV11-2 and TRBJ2-7, with 7 bases fitting TRBD1. The V gene's germline CDR1 is SGHAT and CDR2 FQNNGV. V was pared by 6 bases and J by 1 base, with 9 bases of the junction left unmatched. The CDR3 length is 15 residues. CDR3 amino acids: CASRNTGTESYEQYF. The CDR3 nucleotides read TGTGCCAGCAGAAATACAGGGACAGAATCCTACGAGCAGTACTTC.

This rearrangement joins TRBV6-1 to TRBJ2-7; 7 bases map to TRBD1. V shed 5 bases and J 3 bases; nucleotides not matched to a gene: 4. The CDR3 is 13 residues long. CDR1 is MNHNS, CDR2 SASEGT, per germline. CDR3 in amino acids: CASSWGQHYEQYF. CDR3 DNA sequence: TGTGCCAGCAGTTGGGGACAGCACTACGAGCAGTACTTC.